This TCR beta chain derives from a study of blood T cell repertoires in COVID-19. Study-level background: The analysed material was cDNA or gDNA that came from T cells, B-cell-depleted T cells, or PBMCs.

Trimming took 4 bases from V and 2 from J, leaving 7 bases between them. Germline V gene sequence: CDR1 KGHDR, CDR2 SFDVKD. The CDR3 runs to 13 residues. How the authors handled the data: The assay estimated nucleated cells by amplifying reference gene primers. Repertoires were generated with immunoSEQ multiplex PCR, while TCRdb's copy carries only in-frame clones and drops some. V, J and clone size reflect that table, while D and trimming were determined from the DNA. The sample carries about 200,000 clones, 85% to 90% recorded once. The clonotype was recovered from a man aged 35-49 years with active or convalescent COVID-19. The sample consisted of peripheral blood. The chain combines TRBV24-1 with TRBJ2-5; D ambiguous. The CDR3 DNA is TGTGCCACCAGTGAATCCAGACAAGAGACCCAGTACTTC. Its translation: CATSESRQETQYF.